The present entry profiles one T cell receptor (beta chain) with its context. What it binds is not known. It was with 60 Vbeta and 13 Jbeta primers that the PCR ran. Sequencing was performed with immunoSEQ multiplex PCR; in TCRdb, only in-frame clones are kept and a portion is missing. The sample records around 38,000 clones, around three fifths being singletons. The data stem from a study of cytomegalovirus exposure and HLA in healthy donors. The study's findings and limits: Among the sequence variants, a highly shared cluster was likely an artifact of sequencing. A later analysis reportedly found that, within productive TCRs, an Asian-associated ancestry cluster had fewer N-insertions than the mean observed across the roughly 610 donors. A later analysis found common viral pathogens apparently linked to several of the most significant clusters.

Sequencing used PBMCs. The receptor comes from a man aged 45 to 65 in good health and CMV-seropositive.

CDR3 sequence reads: CAFSGTGVLGYTF. In DNA form, the CDR3 reads TGTGCCTTCAGTGGTACAGGGGTGTTGGGCTACACCTTC. The V gene is TRBV2, the J gene TRBJ1-2, with TRBD1 matching over 7 bases. Germline loops: CDR1 SNHLY, CDR2 FYNNEI. The CDR3 extends over 13 amino acids. Unmatched junction bases numbered 14, after V lost 11 bases and J lost 8 bases.